Listed below are T cell receptor beta chains from one sample, sequenced in a study of sequential checkpoint blockade in melanoma. Assay used: immunoSEQ multiplex PCR; TCRdb lists only in-frame clones, some missing. The sample has about 20,000 clones, 73% seen once. The sample in question was CD8+ T cells sorted from blood (inferred from file names), obtained from a patient given nivolumab and ipilimumab in sequence. The source of these receptors is a human donor with melanoma. Each CDR3 is given with its conserved first and last residue. The D gene is left open where the match is weak. The size of a clone is reported for some rows only, either as once, few or many, or as a class for expanded clones.

CDR3nt: TGTGCCAGCAGCTTATGGCACTCTGGAAACACCATATATTTT
CDR3aa: CASSLWHSGNTIYF
abundance: few
v_gene: TRBV13
d_gene: NA
j_gene: TRBJ1-3

CDR3nt: TGTGCCTCCAAACCACGGGATAGCAATCAGCCCCAGCATTTT
CDR3aa: CASKPRDSNQPQHF
abundance: few
v_gene: TRBV30
d_gene: NA
j_gene: TRBJ1-5

CDR3nt: TGTGCCAGCAGTGAAAAGGAGAACTATGGCTACACCTTC
CDR3aa: CASSEKENYGYTF
abundance: NA
v_gene: TRBV6-1
d_gene: NA
j_gene: TRBJ1-2

CDR3nt: TGTGCCAGCAGCTCGGGACTACTTCAGTTCTTC
CDR3aa: CASSSGLLQFF
abundance: NA
v_gene: TRBV7-8
d_gene: TRBD2
j_gene: TRBJ2-1

CDR3nt: TGTGCCAGCAGCACCCCGACAGAGCCACCAATGCCGGGAGGGACTTCACTGTACTTC
CDR3aa: CASSTPTEPPMPGGTSLYF
abundance: few
v_gene: TRBV9
d_gene: TRBD2
j_gene: TRBJ2-7

CDR3nt: TGTGCCAGCAGACGGGAGGGGGTCACTGGCCCATATCAGCCCCAGCATTTT
CDR3aa: CASRREGVTGPYQPQHF
abundance: NA
v_gene: TRBV27
d_gene: NA
j_gene: TRBJ1-5

CDR3nt: TGTGCCAGCAGCGTAAGTCAGGGAGGCGAGCAGTACTTC
CDR3aa: CASSVSQGGEQYF
abundance: NA
v_gene: TRBV9
d_gene: NA
j_gene: TRBJ2-7

CDR3nt: TGTGCCAGCAGCTTCGGTATGGGGCCAAATCAGCCCCAGCATTTT
CDR3aa: CASSFGMGPNQPQHF
abundance: few
v_gene: TRBV7-8
d_gene: NA
j_gene: TRBJ1-5

CDR3nt: TGTGCCAGCAGCTTAGCGGAGGGGACTCCTGAATTT
CDR3aa: CASSLAEGTPEF
abundance: NA
v_gene: TRBV7-9
d_gene: NA
j_gene: TRBJ1-1

CDR3nt: TGTGCCAGCAGCTTAGATCGAGTAGCGGGGCACAATGAGCAGTTCTTC
CDR3aa: CASSLDRVAGHNEQFF
abundance: few
v_gene: TRBV11-3
d_gene: TRBD2
j_gene: TRBJ2-1

CDR3nt: TGTGCCAGTAAGAGCGCCTCTGGGGCCAACGTCCTGACTTTC
CDR3aa: CASKSASGANVLTF
abundance: NA
v_gene: TRBV19
d_gene: NA
j_gene: TRBJ2-6

CDR3nt: TGTGCCAGCAGCTTAGGTGCTGTGGACAGCGAGGAGTACACCTTC
CDR3aa: CASSLGAVDSEEYTF
abundance: NA
v_gene: TRBV7-9
d_gene: NA
j_gene: TRBJ1-2

CDR3nt: TGCGCCAGCAGCCAAGTTGACAGGGGGCGCGGGAATGAGCAGTTCTTC
CDR3aa: CASSQVDRGRGNEQFF
abundance: NA
v_gene: TRBV4-3
d_gene: TRBD1
j_gene: TRBJ2-1

CDR3nt: TGTGCCAGCAGTTTGGGACTAGCGGACAATGAGCAGTTCTTC
CDR3aa: CASSLGLADNEQFF
abundance: NA
v_gene: TRBV28
d_gene: TRBD2
j_gene: TRBJ2-1

CDR3nt: TGTGCCAGCAGCGTCTCCGGACAGGGAGTGCACGAGCAGTACTTC
CDR3aa: CASSVSGQGVHEQYF
abundance: NA
v_gene: TRBV9
d_gene: TRBD1
j_gene: TRBJ2-7

CDR3nt: TGTGCCAGCAGCTACAGGGTGGATACGCAGTATTTT
CDR3aa: CASSYRVDTQYF
abundance: NA
v_gene: TRBV7-8
d_gene: NA
j_gene: TRBJ2-3

CDR3nt: TGTGCCAGTAGTCCCCGGACAGCCTACGAGCAGTACTTC
CDR3aa: CASSPRTAYEQYF
abundance: NA
v_gene: TRBV19
d_gene: NA
j_gene: TRBJ2-7

CDR3nt: TGTGCCAGCAGCTTAGGTTTCCCAGGACTCCGGGCCTACGAGCAGTACTTC
CDR3aa: CASSLGFPGLRAYEQYF
abundance: NA
v_gene: TRBV11-2
d_gene: NA
j_gene: TRBJ2-7

CDR3nt: TGTGCCAGCACCCAACCGAGGGGACAGGGGGCTCGCGAGCAGTACTTC
CDR3aa: CASTQPRGQGAREQYF
abundance: NA
v_gene: TRBV16
d_gene: TRBD1
j_gene: TRBJ2-7

CDR3nt: TGTGCCATCAGTGAGTCCCGGACTAGCGGGGGGATCTACAATGAGCAGTTCTTC
CDR3aa: CAISESRTSGGIYNEQFF
abundance: NA
v_gene: TRBV10-3
d_gene: TRBD2
j_gene: TRBJ2-1

CDR3nt: TGCGCCAGCAGCTTGGGACAGGGCCTGAACACTGAAGCTTTCTTT
CDR3aa: CASSLGQGLNTEAFF
abundance: NA
v_gene: TRBV5-1
d_gene: TRBD1
j_gene: TRBJ1-1

CDR3nt: TGTGCCAGCAGTCGAACCTCTAGCGGGAGTTACGAGCAGTACTTC
CDR3aa: CASSRTSSGSYEQYF
abundance: NA
v_gene: TRBV6-1
d_gene: TRBD2
j_gene: TRBJ2-7

CDR3nt: TGTGCCAGCTCACACTCCTTAGCGGGAGGGGGGCCCGCCTACAATGAGCAGTTCTTC
CDR3aa: CASSHSLAGGGPAYNEQFF
abundance: NA
v_gene: TRBV18
d_gene: TRBD2
j_gene: TRBJ2-1

CDR3nt: TGTGCCAGCAGCGCACCCGGGACATGGAGCTACGAGCAGTACTTC
CDR3aa: CASSAPGTWSYEQYF
abundance: NA
v_gene: TRBV5-6
d_gene: NA
j_gene: TRBJ2-7

CDR3nt: TGTGCCAGCAGCTCGGGTCCCGGGACAGGGGCCGAGCAGTACTTC
CDR3aa: CASSSGPGTGAEQYF
abundance: NA
v_gene: TRBV7-6
d_gene: TRBD1
j_gene: TRBJ2-7

CDR3nt: TGTGCCAGCAGCTTAGATAGCGGGGGCTCCTACGAGCAGTACTTC
CDR3aa: CASSLDSGGSYEQYF
abundance: NA
v_gene: TRBV7-6
d_gene: TRBD2
j_gene: TRBJ2-7

CDR3nt: TGCAGCGCTCGGGGACAGGGAATCGCTGGCTACACCTTC
CDR3aa: CSARGQGIAGYTF
abundance: NA
v_gene: TRBV29-1
d_gene: TRBD1
j_gene: TRBJ1-2

CDR3nt: TGTGCCAGTGGGACTTTTGCGAACACTGAAGCTTTCTTT
CDR3aa: CASGTFANTEAFF
abundance: NA
v_gene: TRBV19
d_gene: NA
j_gene: TRBJ1-1

CDR3nt: TGCGCCAGCAGCTTAATCCAGGCGAACACTGAAGCTTTCTTT
CDR3aa: CASSLIQANTEAFF
abundance: NA
v_gene: TRBV5-1
d_gene: NA
j_gene: TRBJ1-1

CDR3nt: TGTGCCAGCAGCTTGGGACAAATCAATGAGCAGTTCTTC
CDR3aa: CASSLGQINEQFF
abundance: NA
v_gene: TRBV5-6
d_gene: NA
j_gene: TRBJ2-1

CDR3nt: TGTGCCAGCAGTGACTCGACAGAAGGCGGCGAGCAGTACTTC
CDR3aa: CASSDSTEGGEQYF
abundance: NA
v_gene: TRBV6-4
d_gene: NA
j_gene: TRBJ2-7

CDR3nt: TGTGCCAGCAGCCCCCCCACGTCAGCTAACTATGGCTACTCCTTC
CDR3aa: CASSPPTSANYGYSF
abundance: NA
v_gene: TRBV7-9
d_gene: NA
j_gene: TRBJ1-2

CDR3nt: TGTGCCAGCAGTTCACCCGCTAATAGCAATCAGCCCCAGCATTTT
CDR3aa: CASSSPANSNQPQHF
abundance: NA
v_gene: TRBV28
d_gene: NA
j_gene: TRBJ1-5

CDR3nt: TGTGCCAGTAGTATAACGCTGAGCTCCTACGAGCAGTACTTC
CDR3aa: CASSITLSSYEQYF
abundance: NA
v_gene: TRBV19
d_gene: NA
j_gene: TRBJ2-7

CDR3nt: TGTGCCACCCGGCCCGAGGCAGGGGGCTTTGAAAAACTGTTTTTT
CDR3aa: CATRPEAGGFEKLFF
abundance: NA
v_gene: TRBV6-1
d_gene: TRBD1
j_gene: TRBJ1-4

CDR3nt: TGTGCCAGCAGTCACGGGACAGGGAGGGACAATGAGCAGTTCTTC
CDR3aa: CASSHGTGRDNEQFF
abundance: NA
v_gene: TRBV28
d_gene: TRBD1
j_gene: TRBJ2-1

CDR3nt: TGTGCCAGCAGCCCGTCGGGGGGGGTTGGGTACGAGCAGTACTTC
CDR3aa: CASSPSGGVGYEQYF
abundance: NA
v_gene: TRBV9
d_gene: TRBD2
j_gene: TRBJ2-7

CDR3nt: TGCAGCGCTAGACTAGGTGCCGGGGAGCTGTTTTTT
CDR3aa: CSARLGAGELFF
abundance: NA
v_gene: TRBV29-1
d_gene: NA
j_gene: TRBJ2-2

CDR3nt: TGTGCCAGCAGCTTAGGGGGGCTAGCGGGACGCTCCTACGAGCAGTACTTC
CDR3aa: CASSLGGLAGRSYEQYF
abundance: few
v_gene: TRBV11-1
d_gene: TRBD2
j_gene: TRBJ2-7

CDR3nt: TGCGCCAGCAGCCGGCTAATGACTAGCGGGAGGGCCCATGAGCAGTTCTTC
CDR3aa: CASSRLMTSGRAHEQFF
abundance: once
v_gene: TRBV4-1
d_gene: TRBD2
j_gene: TRBJ2-1

CDR3nt: TGTGCCAGCAGTTCTCTCAGCGGGGACTACGAGCAGTACTTC
CDR3aa: CASSSLSGDYEQYF
abundance: once
v_gene: TRBV2
d_gene: TRBD2
j_gene: TRBJ2-7

CDR3nt: TGTGCCAGCAGAGAAGGGACAGGGCCGTCCCCTCAAGCTTTCTTT
CDR3aa: CASREGTGPSPQAFF
abundance: NA
v_gene: TRBV6-1
d_gene: TRBD1
j_gene: TRBJ1-1

CDR3nt: TGTGCCAGCAGACAGACAACCTACGAGCAGTACTTC
CDR3aa: CASRQTTYEQYF
abundance: NA
v_gene: TRBV11-2
d_gene: NA
j_gene: TRBJ2-7

CDR3nt: TGCGCCAGCAGTGCGGGTTTTCAGCCCCAGCATTTT
CDR3aa: CASSAGFQPQHF
abundance: NA
v_gene: TRBV10-2
d_gene: NA
j_gene: TRBJ1-5

CDR3nt: TGCGCCAGCAGGAAGTTCGGAGTGTCGAACACCGGGGAGCTGTTTTTT
CDR3aa: CASRKFGVSNTGELFF
abundance: NA
v_gene: TRBV5-1
d_gene: NA
j_gene: TRBJ2-2

CDR3nt: TGTGCCAGCAGTTTATCCACAGGGGTAGCTTTCTTT
CDR3aa: CASSLSTGVAFF
abundance: NA
v_gene: TRBV28
d_gene: TRBD1
j_gene: TRBJ1-1

CDR3nt: TGTGCCAGCAGCCCGCAGCGCCCGACCATATACGAGCAGTACTTC
CDR3aa: CASSPQRPTIYEQYF
abundance: once
v_gene: TRBV7-6
d_gene: NA
j_gene: TRBJ2-7

CDR3nt: TGCAGCGCCCGGGAGGGAAACACCGGGGAGCTGTTTTTT
CDR3aa: CSAREGNTGELFF
abundance: NA
v_gene: TRBV29-1
d_gene: TRBD2
j_gene: TRBJ2-2

CDR3nt: TGTGCCAGCAGTTTATTCCGGGACAGCTCCTACGAGCAGTACTTC
CDR3aa: CASSLFRDSSYEQYF
abundance: NA
v_gene: TRBV28
d_gene: TRBD1
j_gene: TRBJ2-7

CDR3nt: TGTGCCAGCAGTCCAGGGGGCGAGGGCTACACCTTC
CDR3aa: CASSPGGEGYTF
abundance: NA
v_gene: TRBV6-5
d_gene: TRBD1
j_gene: TRBJ1-2

CDR3nt: TGTGCCAGCAGCGCGACCTGGGACTTAGCGGGAGGGCCCAACACAGATACGCAGTATTTT
CDR3aa: CASSATWDLAGGPNTDTQYF
abundance: NA
v_gene: TRBV9
d_gene: TRBD2
j_gene: TRBJ2-3

CDR3nt: TGTGCCAGCAGCTTGGAGGGGACAGGGGGCAGAGAGCAGTACTTC
CDR3aa: CASSLEGTGGREQYF
abundance: NA
v_gene: TRBV5-4
d_gene: TRBD1
j_gene: TRBJ2-7

CDR3nt: TGTGCCAGCAGTTCCAACAGGGGGCGCATAAATTCACCCCTCCACTTT
CDR3aa: CASSSNRGRINSPLHF
abundance: NA
v_gene: TRBV28
d_gene: TRBD1
j_gene: TRBJ1-6

CDR3nt: TGTGCCAGCAGTTACTCGGGCGGGGAGCAGTTCTTC
CDR3aa: CASSYSGGEQFF
abundance: NA
v_gene: TRBV6-5
d_gene: NA
j_gene: TRBJ2-1

CDR3nt: TGTGCCAGCAGCGCCGGACAGGGGGACTCCTTGGGAACTGAAGCTTTCTTT
CDR3aa: CASSAGQGDSLGTEAFF
abundance: few
v_gene: TRBV5-6
d_gene: TRBD1
j_gene: TRBJ1-1

CDR3nt: TGTGCCAGCAGCTTATCCACTATGGCCGGGGAGCTGTTTTTT
CDR3aa: CASSLSTMAGELFF
abundance: NA
v_gene: TRBV7-9
d_gene: NA
j_gene: TRBJ2-2

CDR3nt: TGTGCCAGTAGTTGGCTAGCGGGGGGGCGCGGAGATACGCAGTATTTT
CDR3aa: CASSWLAGGRGDTQYF
abundance: NA
v_gene: TRBV19
d_gene: TRBD2
j_gene: TRBJ2-3

CDR3nt: TGTGCCAGCAGCGTAGCAAGCGGGGCGACCGGGGAGCTGTTTTTT
CDR3aa: CASSVASGATGELFF
abundance: NA
v_gene: TRBV9
d_gene: TRBD2
j_gene: TRBJ2-2

CDR3nt: TGCGCCAGCAGCCAAGTCAAATCTGAAGCTTTCTTT
CDR3aa: CASSQVKSEAFF
abundance: NA
v_gene: TRBV4-1
d_gene: NA
j_gene: TRBJ1-1

CDR3nt: TGTGCCAGCAGCCGGGACTCGAGCTCCTACAATGAGCAGTTCTTC
CDR3aa: CASSRDSSSYNEQFF
abundance: NA
v_gene: TRBV6-5
d_gene: NA
j_gene: TRBJ2-1